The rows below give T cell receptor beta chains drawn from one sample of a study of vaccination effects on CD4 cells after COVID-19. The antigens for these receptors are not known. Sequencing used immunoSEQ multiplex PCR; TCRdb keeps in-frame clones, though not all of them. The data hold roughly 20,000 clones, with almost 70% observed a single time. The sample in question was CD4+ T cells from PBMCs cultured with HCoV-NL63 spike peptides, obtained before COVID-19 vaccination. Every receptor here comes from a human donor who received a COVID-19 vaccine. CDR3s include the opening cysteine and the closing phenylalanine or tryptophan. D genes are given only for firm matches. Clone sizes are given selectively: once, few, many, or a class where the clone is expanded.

cdr3_aa: CASGQARSDTQYF; cdr3_nt: TGTGCCAGCGGCCAGGCCCGATCGGATACGCAGTATTTT; clone_size: -; v_call: TRBV7-6; j_call: TRBJ2-3; d_call: -
cdr3_aa: CASSPSGTALHEQYF; cdr3_nt: TGCGCCAGCAGCCCATCTGGGACCGCCCTCCACGAGCAGTACTTC; clone_size: -; v_call: TRBV5-1; j_call: TRBJ2-7; d_call: -
cdr3_aa: CASSPSVNEQFF; cdr3_nt: TGTGCCAGCAGTCCTAGCGTTAATGAGCAGTTCTTC; clone_size: -; v_call: TRBV6-5; j_call: TRBJ2-1; d_call: -
cdr3_aa: CASSLYNSGANVLTF; cdr3_nt: TGTGCCAGCAGTTTGTATAACTCTGGGGCCAACGTCCTGACTTTC; clone_size: few; v_call: TRBV6-5; j_call: TRBJ2-6; d_call: -
cdr3_aa: CASSQIRLAGFYEQFF; cdr3_nt: TGCGCCAGCAGCCAAATAAGACTAGCGGGGTTCTATGAGCAGTTCTTC; clone_size: -; v_call: TRBV4-1; j_call: TRBJ2-1; d_call: TRBD2
cdr3_aa: CASSLTNTRGAGNTIYF; cdr3_nt: TGTGCCAGCAGCTTAACCAATACTCGGGGGGCTGGAAACACCATATATTTT; clone_size: -; v_call: TRBV7-9; j_call: TRBJ1-3; d_call: -
cdr3_aa: CASSPPGGRGPQETQYF; cdr3_nt: TGTGCCAGCTCACCCCCTGGGGGCAGGGGGCCCCAAGAGACCCAGTACTTC; clone_size: -; v_call: TRBV18; j_call: TRBJ2-5; d_call: TRBD1
cdr3_aa: CASSTRVIGNQPQHF; cdr3_nt: TGTGCCAGCAGCACGAGGGTTATAGGCAATCAGCCCCAGCATTTT; clone_size: -; v_call: TRBV5-8; j_call: TRBJ1-5; d_call: -
cdr3_aa: CASSLGNRATNEKLFF; cdr3_nt: TGCGCCAGCAGCTTGGGTAACAGGGCAACTAATGAAAAACTGTTTTTT; clone_size: -; v_call: TRBV5-1; j_call: TRBJ1-4; d_call: -
cdr3_aa: CASSGANIQSYEQYF; cdr3_nt: TGTGCCAGTAGTGGAGCTAATATACAGTCCTACGAGCAGTACTTC; clone_size: -; v_call: TRBV19; j_call: TRBJ2-7; d_call: -
cdr3_aa: CASSEAGSGQPQHF; cdr3_nt: TGTGCCAGCAGTGAAGCGGGGAGCGGACAGCCCCAGCATTTT; clone_size: -; v_call: TRBV6-1; j_call: TRBJ1-5; d_call: -
cdr3_aa: CASSLAGGLQETQYF; cdr3_nt: TGTGCCAGCAGCTTGGCGGGGGGACTCCAAGAGACCCAGTACTTC; clone_size: once; v_call: TRBV3-1/TRBV3-2; j_call: TRBJ2-5; d_call: TRBD2
cdr3_aa: CASNTGEYNSPLHF; cdr3_nt: TGTGCCAGCAATACAGGGGAATATAATTCACCCCTCCACTTT; clone_size: -; v_call: TRBV6-5; j_call: TRBJ1-6; d_call: TRBD1
cdr3_aa: CASSAGLAGNNEQFF; cdr3_nt: TGCGCCAGCAGCGCCGGACTAGCGGGGAACAATGAGCAGTTCTTC; clone_size: -; v_call: TRBV5-1; j_call: TRBJ2-1; d_call: TRBD2
cdr3_aa: CAISDPSGANVLTF; cdr3_nt: TGTGCCATCAGTGACCCCTCTGGGGCCAACGTCCTGACTTTC; clone_size: medium-sized; v_call: TRBV10-3; j_call: TRBJ2-6; d_call: -
cdr3_aa: CASSFSREGNEQFF; cdr3_nt: TGTGCCAGCTCATTCTCCAGGGAGGGCAATGAGCAGTTCTTC; clone_size: -; v_call: TRBV18; j_call: TRBJ2-1; d_call: TRBD2
cdr3_aa: CASRVQGTNYNEQFF; cdr3_nt: TGTGCCAGCAGAGTCCAGGGGACTAATTACAATGAGCAGTTCTTC; clone_size: -; v_call: TRBV6-5; j_call: TRBJ2-1; d_call: -
cdr3_aa: CASSRDRLSNQPQHF; cdr3_nt: TGTGCCAGTAGCCGCGACAGGCTCAGCAATCAGCCCCAGCATTTT; clone_size: -; v_call: TRBV19; j_call: TRBJ1-5; d_call: -
cdr3_aa: CASSLPGSGSYGYTF; cdr3_nt: TGTGCCAGCAGTCTGCCGGGGTCGGGATCCTATGGCTACACCTTC; clone_size: few; v_call: TRBV6-2/TRBV6-3; j_call: TRBJ1-2; d_call: -
cdr3_aa: CASSPGRGPSSPLHF; cdr3_nt: TGTGCCAGCTCACCGGGCAGGGGGCCTAGTTCACCCCTCCACTTT; clone_size: few; v_call: TRBV18; j_call: TRBJ1-6; d_call: TRBD1
cdr3_aa: CASSFRGAVLDTQYF; cdr3_nt: TGTGCCAGCAGTTTCCGCGGGGCCGTTTTAGATACGCAGTATTTT; clone_size: -; v_call: TRBV6-5; j_call: TRBJ2-3; d_call: -
cdr3_aa: CASSRLGSSGANVLTF; cdr3_nt: TGTGCCAGCAGCCGCCTGGGGAGCTCTGGGGCCAACGTCCTGACTTTC; clone_size: -; v_call: TRBV3-1/TRBV3-2; j_call: TRBJ2-6; d_call: -
cdr3_aa: CASSLGFGNEQFF; cdr3_nt: TGTGCCAGTTCTTTGGGATTTGGGAATGAGCAGTTCTTC; clone_size: -; v_call: TRBV6-4; j_call: TRBJ2-1; d_call: -
cdr3_aa: CSVRTSLLSSGNTIYF; cdr3_nt: TGCAGCGTTCGAACCAGCTTACTTAGCTCTGGAAACACCATATATTTT; clone_size: -; v_call: TRBV29-1; j_call: TRBJ1-3; d_call: -
cdr3_aa: CASSQDPGKDNEQFF; cdr3_nt: TGCGCCAGCAGCCAAGATCCCGGGAAAGACAATGAGCAGTTCTTC; clone_size: -; v_call: TRBV4-1; j_call: TRBJ2-1; d_call: -
cdr3_aa: CASSSTPFNTF; cdr3_nt: TGTGCCAGCAGTTCTACACCCTTCAACACCTTC; clone_size: -; v_call: TRBV12-3/TRBV12-4; j_call: TRBJ1-2; d_call: -
cdr3_aa: CASSEDAGRGANVLTF; cdr3_nt: TGTGCCAGCAGTGAAGACGCCGGGAGGGGGGCCAACGTCCTGACTTTC; clone_size: -; v_call: TRBV6-1; j_call: TRBJ2-6; d_call: TRBD2
cdr3_aa: CASSIGWDRVPSPLHF; cdr3_nt: TGTGCCAGTAGTATAGGCTGGGACAGGGTGCCCTCACCCCTCCACTTT; clone_size: -; v_call: TRBV19; j_call: TRBJ1-6; d_call: TRBD1
cdr3_aa: CAISESGGSNQPQHF; cdr3_nt: TGTGCCATCAGTGAGTCGGGAGGTAGCAATCAGCCCCAGCATTTT; clone_size: once; v_call: TRBV10-3; j_call: TRBJ1-5; d_call: -
cdr3_aa: CASSTRRQVDGYTF; cdr3_nt: TGTGCCAGCAGTACACGCCGACAGGTTGATGGCTACACCTTC; clone_size: few; v_call: TRBV27; j_call: TRBJ1-2; d_call: -
cdr3_aa: CASSRGVGQGTGNTIYF; cdr3_nt: TGTGCCAGCAGCCGAGGGGTCGGACAGGGGACTGGAAACACCATATATTTT; clone_size: -; v_call: TRBV7-8; j_call: TRBJ1-3; d_call: TRBD1
cdr3_aa: CASSYSGNEKLFF; cdr3_nt: TGTGCCAGCAGTTACTCCGGGAATGAAAAACTGTTTTTT; clone_size: -; v_call: TRBV6-2/TRBV6-3; j_call: TRBJ1-4; d_call: -
cdr3_aa: CASSLGGVADTF; cdr3_nt: TGCGCCAGCAGCTTGGGCGGAGTCGCGGACACCTTC; clone_size: once; v_call: TRBV5-1; j_call: TRBJ1-2; d_call: -
cdr3_aa: CASSARRQRTYGYTF; cdr3_nt: TGTGCCAGCAGTGCCCGTCGACAGAGAACCTATGGCTACACCTTC; clone_size: -; v_call: TRBV28; j_call: TRBJ1-2; d_call: -
cdr3_aa: CASSLDKGNTEAFF; cdr3_nt: TGTGCCAGCAGCTTGGATAAGGGGAACACTGAAGCTTTCTTT; clone_size: few; v_call: TRBV5-4; j_call: TRBJ1-1; d_call: -